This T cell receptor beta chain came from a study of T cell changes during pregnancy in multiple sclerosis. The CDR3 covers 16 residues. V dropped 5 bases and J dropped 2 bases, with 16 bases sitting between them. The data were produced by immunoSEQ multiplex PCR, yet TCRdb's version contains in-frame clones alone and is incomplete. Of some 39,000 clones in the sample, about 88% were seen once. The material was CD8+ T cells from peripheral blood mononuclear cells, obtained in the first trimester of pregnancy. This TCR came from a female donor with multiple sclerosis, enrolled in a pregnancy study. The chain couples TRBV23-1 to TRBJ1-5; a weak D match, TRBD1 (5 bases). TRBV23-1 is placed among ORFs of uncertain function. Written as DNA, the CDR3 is TGCGCCAGCAGTTCGACGGGACGGGGGGGCAATCAGCCCCAGCATTTT. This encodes CASSSTGRGGNQPQHF.